This TCR beta chain was obtained from a study of T cell responses to AZD1222 COVID-19 vaccine. Whole-study findings and limits: Epitopes outside B.1.351 and B.1.1.7 mutated regions reportedly drew nearly half of spike TCRs. Females outnumbered males among donors, who were mostly white British; clonal diversity was possibly underestimated. Repertoire sampling was restricted to post-peak T cell response timepoints.

The repertoire was sequenced with immunoSEQ multiplex PCR; TCRdb's copy has only in-frame clones and lacks some. The sample shows approximately 150,000 clones, around 90% of them seen only once. As concerns this clone: Its antigen is as yet unknown.

The V end was cut by 6 bases, the J end by 9 bases, with 9 bases between. CDR3 length: 11 residues. Germline values: CDR1 SNHLY, CDR2 FYNNEI. This clonotype was sampled from an adult in good health. Sequencing used peripheral blood, obtained on day 0 of AZD1222 vaccination. The chain carries TRBV2 and TRBJ2-1; D is ambiguous. CDR3 loop: CASSFATEQFF. The CDR3, as DNA: TGTGCCAGCAGCTTTGCGACTGAGCAGTTCTTC. The entire variable domain, with the rest obtained from reference TRBV2 and TRBJ2-1, is as follows: EPEVTQTPSHQVTQMGQEVILRCVPISNHLYFYWYRQILGQKVEFLVSFYNNEISEKSEIFDDQFSVERPDGSNFTLKIRSTKLEDSAMYFCASSFATEQFFGPGTRLTVL.